This T cell receptor (beta chain) was profiled in a study of blood T cell repertoires in COVID-19. The protocol was immunoSEQ multiplex PCR, while the TCRdb copy is restricted to in-frame clones and leaves out a portion. Of about 520,000 clones in the sample, approximately 85% were seen once. The junction had 10 bases not matched to a gene; V was cut back by 5 bases and J by 5 bases. CDR1 and CDR2 from the germline V gene are SEHNR and FQNEAQ (reference sequence). The CDR3 length is 17 residues. The chain joins TRBV7-9 to TRBJ2-1, with 12 bases that match TRBD2. Sequencing used peripheral blood. The TCR comes from a human donor in a cohort sampled during active COVID-19. The CDR3 nucleotides read TGTGCCAGCAGCCCAAACCTCCTAGCGGGAGGGAACAATGAGCAGTTCTTC. Its protein product is CASSPNLLAGGNNEQFF.